The 27 T cell receptor beta chains given below trace back to one sample, sequenced in a study of post-analysis software for immune sequencing data. Study-wide points: Comparison of patients with controls showed roughly five TRBV segments more frequent in patients, TRBV5-6, TRBV5-1 and TRBV20-1 among them.

Unique molecular identifiers were carried by the TCR beta cDNA libraries. Via MiXCR, TCRdb re-called the PCR reads, giving one row per CDR3 protein. The sample holds about 810,000 distinct CDR3 sequences, about 50% seen once. The antigens of these receptors remain unknown. Sequenced input: blood. These receptor sequences come from a girl aged 5-17 years with multiple sclerosis.

The chain links TRBV5-6 to TRBJ1-1; D unresolved. The CDR3 contains 16 residues. V was cut by 0 bases and J by 0 bases, with 12 bases left in between. From germline, CDR1 is SGHDT and CDR2 YYEEEE. The chain's CDR3 is CASSLAPGIMNTEAFF. CDR3 bases: TGTGCCAGCAGCTTGGCCCCAGGAATAATGAACACTGAAGCTTTCTTT.

V and J are TRBV27 and TRBJ1-6, with D unclear. Germline V lookup: CDR1 MNHEY, CDR2 SMNVEV (reference sequence). This CDR3 contains 17 residues. Trimming removed 1 base from V and 0 bases from J, with 10 bases in between. The CDR3 is CASSLFGPSSYNSPLHF. CDR3 nucleotides: TGTGCCAGCAGTTTATTCGGTCCCAGCTCCTATAATTCACCCCTCCACTTT.

The chain joins TRBV29-1 to TRBJ2-5, with 7 bases matching TRBD1. The CDR3 is 14 residues long. Germline loops: CDR1 SQVTM, CDR2 ANQGSEA. J lost 11 bases, V lost 4 bases, and 16 bases had no gene match. CDR3 sequence: CSVGSVTGMLEQYF. CDR3 coding DNA: TGCAGCGTTGGATCGGTGACAGGGATGTTGGAGCAGTACTTC.

This chain uses TRBV7-2 with TRBJ2-1, with TRBD1 as a possible D gene (6 bases). The ends were cut back, 5 bases at V and 2 bases at J, with 13 bases in the middle. Germline assignment: CDR1 SGHTA and CDR2 FQGNSA. CDR3 length equals 15 residues. The CDR3 DNA reads TGTGCCAGCAGCCCGGGACATCTCCCCTACAATGAGCAGTTCTTC. Translated, it gives CASSPGHLPYNEQFF.

DNA for the CDR3: TGTGCCAGCAGAAGGGACAGGGCGGAATATGGCTACACCTTC. Amino acids: CASRRDRAEYGYTF. V usage is TRBV12-3 or TRBV12-4 and J usage is TRBJ1-2, with 9 bases that match TRBD1. V was pared by 6 bases and J by 5 bases, with 7 bases of the junction left unmatched. The CDR3 runs to 14 residues.

The V and J genes are TRBV7-3 and TRBJ2-1; D is perhaps TRBD1 (5 bases). Germline CDR1 and CDR2: SGHTA and FQGTGA. The V and J ends lost 0 bases and 0 bases respectively, with 12 bases between them. The CDR3 has 17 residues. Here the CDR3 DNA reads TGTGCCAGCAGCTTAACGGGCGTGGACACCTCCTACAATGAGCAGTTCTTC. It codes for CASSLTGVDTSYNEQFF.

This clonotype turned up a few times. V usage is TRBV10-3 and J usage is TRBJ2-7, with 8 bases fitting TRBD2. Germline V gives CDR1 ENHRY, CDR2 SYGVKD. V lost 0 bases and J lost 2; bases outside the gene matches: 12. This CDR3 contains 18 residues. In nucleotides, the CDR3 is TGTGCCATCAGTGAGTCTAGCGGGATGCAGGGACTAGCCTACGAGCAGTACTTC. Translation: CAISESSGMQGLAYEQYF.

This rearrangement joins TRBV29-1 to TRBJ2-1; tentative D call: TRBD2 (5 bases). This CDR3 comprises 13 residues. The V gene lost 2 bases and the J gene lost 10 bases, with 15 bases spanning the gap. CDR1 is SQVTM and CDR2 is ANQGSEA in the germline V gene. In DNA, the CDR3 is TGCAGCGTTGAACAGCGGAACAATGAGGAGCAGTTCTTC. Translation gives CSVEQRNNEEQFF.

The chain couples TRBV7-9 to TRBJ1-1, with unresolved D. CDR1 is SEHNR, CDR2 FQNEAQ, per germline (reference sequence). CDR3 length: 18 residues. Trimming left V 0 bases short and J 1 base short, with 18 bases between. The CDR3 sequence is CASSLALTASQTNTEAFF. The CDR3 DNA sequence: TGTGCCAGCAGCTTAGCTTTAACGGCGTCTCAGACGAACACTGAAGCTTTCTTT.

This rearrangement joins TRBV9 to TRBJ1-5; D is unclear. This CDR3 comprises 14 residues. The V end lost 0 bases, the J end lost 4 bases, and 8 bases lay between the germline ends. CDR1 is SGDLS, CDR2 YYNGEE, per germline. The CDR3 nucleotides are TGTGCCAGCAGCGTAGCGGGGAGGAATCAGCCCCAGCATTTT. Its protein product is CASSVAGRNQPQHF. Full variable domain (outside the CDR3, taken from reference TRBV9 and TRBJ1-5): DSGVTQTPKHLITATGQRVTLRCSPRSGDLSVYWYQQSLDQGLQFLIQYYNGEERAKGNILERFSAQQFPDLHSELNLSSLELGDSALYFCASSVAGRNQPQHFGDGTRLSIL.

V gene TRBV5-4 combines with J gene TRBJ2-1, with unresolved D. V was pared by 4 bases and J by 1 base, with 15 bases between. There are 16 residues in the CDR3. The V gene's germline CDR1 is SGHNT and CDR2 YYREEE (reference sequence). Written as DNA, the CDR3 is TGTGCCAGCAGCCCCGGGTTGGCTGAATCCTACAATGAGCAGTTCTTC. This gives the protein CASSPGLAESYNEQFF.

CDR3 sequence (DNA): TGTGCCAGCAGCGCCGGGACTAGAGACAATGAGCAGTTCTTC. This encodes CASSAGTRDNEQFF. The chain combines TRBV5-6 with TRBJ2-1; 8 nucleotides align to TRBD2. The CDR3 is 14 residues long. Germline assignment: CDR1 SGHDT and CDR2 YYEEEE. J was trimmed by 5 bases and V by 4 bases; bases with no gene match: 5.

This rearrangement joins TRBV5-1 to TRBJ2-3; 8 nucleotides align to TRBD2. The CDR3 runs 13 residues. The trim removed 7 bases at V and 3 bases at J, leaving 4 bases unmatched. From germline, CDR1 is SGHRS and CDR2 YFSETQ. The CDR3 sequence is CASFRLATDTQYF. DNA of the CDR3: TGCGCCAGCTTCAGACTAGCGACAGATACGCAGTATTTT.

The genes are TRBV10-3 and TRBJ1-5; unclear D gene. CDR1 and CDR2 (germline): ENHRY, SYGVKD. V was trimmed by 6 bases and J by 4 bases, leaving 10 bases between them. The CDR3 loop spans 13 amino acids. For the CDR3, the DNA is TGTGCCATCAGGCCGACTGAAAATCAGCCCCAGCATTTT. The encoded protein is CAIRPTENQPQHF.

The chain carries TRBV12-5 and TRBJ2-6; D could derive from TRBD1 or TRBD2 (5 bases each). The CDR3 sequence is 18 residues long. The germline gives CDR1 LGHNT, CDR2 FRNRAP. Trimming cost V 2 bases and J 0 bases, with 14 bases left between them. The CDR3 DNA reads TGTGCTAGTGGTTTGCTTGGGACGAGAAGCTCTGGGGCCAACGTCCTGACTTTC. It specifies CASGLLGTRSSGANVLTF.

This clonotype was seen a single time. The J gene is TRBJ1-2, the V gene TRBV7-9; D gene unclear. V was pared by 4 bases and J by 4 bases, with 16 bases between. From germline, CDR1 is SEHNR and CDR2 FQNEAQ (reference sequence). The CDR3 consists of 15 residues. In DNA, the CDR3 is TGTGCCAGCAGCTCAGCAGCCGGTGGCGTCTATGGCTACACCTTC. Its protein is CASSSAAGGVYGYTF.

In this sample, this clonotype turned up many times. This chain's CDR3 is CASSPGQGAYNEQFF. DNA for the CDR3: TGTGCCAGCTCACCTGGACAGGGAGCTTACAATGAGCAGTTCTTC. The chain recombines TRBV18 with TRBJ2-1, with 8 bases aligning to TRBD1. Per germline, CDR1 KGHSH and CDR2 LQKENI. This CDR3 has 15 residues. V dropped 3 bases and J dropped 4; count of bases not matched to a gene: 5.

The chain joins TRBV7-3 to TRBJ1-2; D ambiguous. The CDR3 is 17 amino acids. In germline, CDR1 is SGHTA, CDR2 FQGTGA. V lost 3 bases and J 1 base, leaving 18 bases between the germline ends. In DNA form, the CDR3 reads TGTGCCAGCAGCTTTCTGGAAGGGAGGGAGAATAACTATGGCTACACCTTC. This encodes CASSFLEGRENNYGYTF.

In its sample, this clonotype was seen a few times. The rearrangement joins TRBV29-1 to TRBJ1-5, with D maybe TRBD1 (6 bases). V was pared by 7 bases and J by 1 base, with 17 bases between. Germline-derived CDR1 and CDR2 are SQVTM and ANQGSEA. The CDR3 loop spans 15 amino acids. The CDR3 spells CSARGGQGSNQPQHF. Written as DNA, the CDR3 is TGCAGCGCCCGAGGGGGGCAAGGGAGCAATCAGCCCCAGCATTTT.

The V gene is TRBV28, the J gene TRBJ2-3, with 8 bases fitting TRBD1. From germline, CDR1 is MDHEN and CDR2 SYDVKM. This CDR3 is built from 15 residues. Germline trimming cut 3 bases from V and 2 bases from J; bases unmatched to any gene: 4. CDR3 nucleotide sequence: TGTGCCAGCAGTTTCGCAGGGGGCCACACAGATACGCAGTATTTT. Translating gives CASSFAGGHTDTQYF.

This clonotype was seen more than once but under ten times. The chain couples TRBV5-6 to TRBJ2-4, with D perhaps TRBD2 (5 bases). CDR1 is SGHDT and CDR2 is YYEEEE in the germline V gene. Trimming took off 0 bases at V and 2 bases at J, with 15 bases between the two ends. The CDR3 runs to 17 residues. CDR3 coding DNA: TGTGCCAGCAGCTTGGTACGGGGTGGAATCACCAAAAACATTCAGTACTTC. Protein: CASSLVRGGITKNIQYF.

In its sample, this clonotype was seen once. V and J are TRBV5-1 and TRBJ2-3; 11 bases fit TRBD2. Trimming cost V 0 bases and J 5 bases; bases outside gene matches: 2. CDR3 size: 15 residues. Looked up from germline, CDR1 is SGHRS and CDR2 is YFSETQ. The chain's CDR3 is CASSLASGRKDTQYF. The DNA for the CDR3 is TGCGCCAGCAGCTTGGCTAGCGGGAGGAAAGATACGCAGTATTTT.

V usage is TRBV7-2 and J usage is TRBJ2-1; 8 bases align to TRBD2. The CDR3 has 16 residues. CDR1 is SGHTA and CDR2 is FQGNSA in the germline V gene. With 1 base clipped from V and 2 bases from J, the junction kept 4 bases outside the gene matches. CDR3: CASSLEAAGAYNEQFF. Written as DNA, the CDR3 is TGTGCCAGCAGCTTAGAGGCAGCGGGGGCCTACAATGAGCAGTTCTTC.

Details on this clonotype: Since no conserved phenylalanine or tryptophan closes the CDR3, a read error is the likely cause. Because the CDR3's place on the DNA is in doubt, the DNA is left out and the CDR3 is given as listed by TCRdb. The genes are TRBV7-8 and TRBJ2-7. The CDR3 is 14 residues long, ends included. In germline, CDR1 is SGHVS, CDR2 FQNEAQ. The CDR3 region is CASSLVARTTSSTS.

The chain links TRBV20-1 to TRBJ1-5; D remains unclear. The CDR3 extends over 13 amino acids. Germline loops: CDR1 DFQATT, CDR2 SNEGSKA (reference sequence). V gave up 3 bases and J gave up 3 bases, with 9 bases separating them. CDR3 sequence reads: CSASGPLNQPQHF. Here the CDR3 DNA reads TGCAGTGCTAGCGGTCCGCTCAATCAGCCCCAGCATTTT.

The gene calls are TRBV6-6 and TRBJ1-6; possible D gene TRBD1, 6 bases. The V gene lost 6 bases and the J gene lost 6 bases, with 21 bases spanning the gap. This CDR3 has 17 amino acids. Germline values: CDR1 MNHNY, CDR2 SVGAGI (reference sequence). The CDR3 here is CASRLKSSLGANSPLHF. The CDR3 DNA follows: TGTGCCAGCAGGCTAAAATCGTCCCTGGGGGCTAATTCACCCCTCCACTTT.

This chain uses TRBV12-3 or TRBV12-4 with TRBJ2-1, with D unclear. The CDR3 runs 14 residues. V shed 5 bases and J shed 8 bases, with 16 bases lying between them. CDR3 in amino acids: CASSLSTPWDEQFF. CDR3 in DNA: TGTGCCAGCAGTCTCAGCACCCCCTGGGATGAGCAGTTCTTC.